A selection of T cell receptor beta chains follows, all from one sample in a study of T cell responses to AZD1222 COVID-19 vaccine. Assay used: immunoSEQ multiplex PCR; TCRdb lists only in-frame clones, some missing. Of approximately 140,000 clones in the sample, just over 90% were seen once. This material consisted of peripheral blood, taken on day 0 of AZD1222 vaccination. Every receptor here comes from an adult in good health. The CDR3 runs from the conserved cysteine through the conserved F or W. A D gene is named only where the DNA matches it firmly. Clone size is not always given. Where it is, it says once, few, many or a class for expanded clones.

j_call cdr3_length d_call v_call clone_size cdr3_nt cdr3_aa
TRBJ2-3 16 - TRBV25-1 - TGTGCCAGCAGTCCCCGGGGGACAGCAAGCACAGATACGCAGTATTTT CASSPRGTASTDTQYF
TRBJ2-7 13 - TRBV19 - TGTGCCAGTAGAACTCAGGGAGGTGGCGAGCAGTACTTC CASRTQGGGEQYF
TRBJ1-1 15 - TRBV5-1 - TGCGCCAGCAGCTACGGGAGCAGGGGAGGGACTGAAGCTTTCTTT CASSYGSRGGTEAFF
TRBJ2-2 14 TRBD1 TRBV11-2 - TGTGCCAGCAGTTATGGACAGGTCACCGGGGAGCTGTTTTTT CASSYGQVTGELFF
TRBJ2-1 15 TRBD2 TRBV24-1 - TGTGCCACCAGTGATTTGGCGGGAGGTTCGGATGAGCAGTTCTTC CATSDLAGGSDEQFF
TRBJ2-7 15 TRBD1 TRBV2 - TGTGCCAGCAGTGCTAGACAGGGGATTTCCTACGAGCAGTACTTC CASSARQGISYEQYF
TRBJ2-1 17 TRBD2 TRBV5-1 once TGCGCCAGCAGCTCGGCGGGGGGCCCTAGCTCCTACAATGAGCAGTTCTTC CASSSAGGPSSYNEQFF
TRBJ2-2 16 TRBD2 TRBV5-1 few TGCGCCAGCAGCTGGAGGGGGACTAGCGACACCGGGGAGCTGTTTTTT CASSWRGTSDTGELFF
TRBJ1-1 13 - TRBV6-1 - TGTGCCAGCAGTGAATTAATGGGCGCTGAAGCTTTCTTT CASSELMGAEAFF
TRBJ2-5 13 TRBD1 TRBV11-1 - TGTGCCAGCAGCTCCAGGGGGCGGGAGACCCAGTACTTC CASSSRGRETQYF
TRBJ1-1 13 - TRBV7-9 - TGTGCCAGCAGCCGGGAGAGATACACTGAAGCTTTCTTT CASSRERYTEAFF
TRBJ1-1 16 - TRBV19 - TGTGCCAGTAGTATAGACCGGACAGTTCAACTTTCTGAAGCTTTCTTT CASSIDRTVQLSEAFF
TRBJ1-1 14 - TRBV7-9 - TGTGCCAGCAGCTTAGACGACAGCTACACTGAAGCTTTCTTT CASSLDDSYTEAFF
TRBJ1-1 13 - TRBV5-1 - TGCGCCAGCAGCTTTAGGAGGGCCAATGAAGCTTTCTTT CASSFRRANEAFF
TRBJ2-7 17 TRBD1 TRBV18 once TGTGCCAGCTCACCACAACGACCGGGACAGGGTACCTACGAGCAGTACTTC CASSPQRPGQGTYEQYF
TRBJ1-1 14 - TRBV29-1 - TGCAGCGTTACGGCCGGGCCCCGGAGGACTGAAGCTTTCTTT CSVTAGPRRTEAFF
TRBJ2-1 12 - TRBV5-1 - TGCGCCAGCAGCTTGGGGTGGGATGAGCAGTTCTTC CASSLGWDEQFF
TRBJ2-3 17 - TRBV7-2 - TGTGCCAGCAGCTTAGCCCCACCCGGGCAGGGCACAGATACGCAGTATTTT CASSLAPPGQGTDTQYF
TRBJ1-5 13 - TRBV15 few TGTGCCACCAGCAGAGGAGTAGGTCAGCCCCAGCATTTT CATSRGVGQPQHF
TRBJ1-2 12 - TRBV24-1 - TGTGCCACCCAACAGGATAACTATGGCTACACCTTC CATQQDNYGYTF
TRBJ2-7 15 TRBD1 TRBV7-2 - TGTGCCAGCAGCTTAGCCGGACAGGGTTCCTACGAGCAGTACTTC CASSLAGQGSYEQYF
TRBJ2-5 15 - TRBV19 - TGTGCCAGTACCTCGGGCAGGGGAGGGAGGGAGACCCAGTACTTC CASTSGRGGRETQYF
TRBJ2-7 14 TRBD1 TRBV7-9 - TGTGCCAGCAGCTCCTTCCGGGACAGCTACGAGCAGTACTTC CASSSFRDSYEQYF
TRBJ1-1 13 TRBD1 TRBV6-1 few TGTGCCAGCAGTGAACAGGGGGTTACTGAAGCTTTCTTT CASSEQGVTEAFF
TRBJ1-2 14 TRBD1 TRBV11-2 - TGTGCCAGCAGCTTAGGGGGGACAGGGTATGGCTACACCTTC CASSLGGTGYGYTF
TRBJ1-2 15 - TRBV6-1 - TGTGCCAGCAGTGAATACTTAGGAGTTACCTATGGCTACACCTTC CASSEYLGVTYGYTF
TRBJ2-7 14 - TRBV2 - TGTGCCAGCAGTGTCCGGGCGTCGACCTACGAGCAGTACTTC CASSVRASTYEQYF
TRBJ1-2 13 - TRBV19 - TGTGCCAGTAGCAAGGGAACTAACTATGGCTACACCTTC CASSKGTNYGYTF
TRBJ1-1 13 - TRBV10-1 once TGCGCCAGCAGTGGCCCCCTCGGGGGTGAAGCTTTCTTT CASSGPLGGEAFF
TRBJ2-7 14 - TRBV10-3 - TGTGCCATCAGGGGGGCAGCCAGCTCCTACGAGCAGTACTTC CAIRGAASSYEQYF
TRBJ2-7 12 - TRBV3-1/TRBV3-2 - TGTGCCAGCAGCGACAGGGAGGGCGAGCAGTACTTC CASSDREGEQYF
TRBJ2-5 15 TRBD2 TRBV6-5 - TGTGCCAGCATCGGCGGATGGGGGGGACAAGAGACCCAGTACTTC CASIGGWGGQETQYF
TRBJ1-1 13 TRBD1 TRBV2 once TGTGCCAGCAGTCCACCGTCGACAGGGAAAGCTTTCTTT CASSPPSTGKAFF
TRBJ1-2 13 - TRBV25-1 - TGTGCCAGCAGCCAGCACACAGTTCAGGGCTACACCTTC CASSQHTVQGYTF
TRBJ2-1 14 - TRBV7-9 - TGTGCCAGCAGCTTAGGGCAGAGCTACAATGAGCAGTTCTTC CASSLGQSYNEQFF
TRBJ1-3 16 - TRBV2 - TGTGCCAGCAGTGAAAGGGATGGGAGAGATGGAAACACCATATATTTT CASSERDGRDGNTIYF
TRBJ2-1 14 TRBD2 TRBV25-1 - TGTGCCAGCAGCCTAGCGGGATATTACAATGAGCAGTTCTTC CASSLAGYYNEQFF
TRBJ1-4 15 - TRBV6-5 - TGTGCCAGCAGAACAGGGTTTGAAACTAATGAAAAACTGTTTTTT CASRTGFETNEKLFF
TRBJ1-5 16 - TRBV6-2/TRBV6-3 few TGTGCCAGCAGTACAATCCGACAGGTTCTTTTTCAGCCCCAGCATTTT CASSTIRQVLFQPQHF
TRBJ1-2 14 - TRBV6-5 - TGTGCCAGCGACCCGGATCAGGATAACTATGGCTACACCTTC CASDPDQDNYGYTF
TRBJ2-3 12 - TRBV12-3/TRBV12-4 - TGTGCCAGCAGTTTAAGGAGGGATACGCAGTATTTT CASSLRRDTQYF
TRBJ1-1 15 - TRBV6-7 - TGTGCCAGCAGTTTGAAGCGGGGGGTTGACACTGAAGCTTTCTTT CASSLKRGVDTEAFF
TRBJ1-3 15 - TRBV11-2 - TGTGCCAGCAGCCCCACTAGGGCGAATGGAAACACCATATATTTT CASSPTRANGNTIYF
TRBJ2-3 14 - TRBV7-2 - TGTGCCAGCAGCTCGAACCCCTTAGCGGATACGCAGTATTTT CASSSNPLADTQYF
TRBJ1-2 16 TRBD1 TRBV6-1 - TGTGCCAGCAGTGAAGCGAAACAGGGGCCGCAGCATGGCTACACCTTC CASSEAKQGPQHGYTF